What follows are 25 T cell receptor beta chains derived from one specimen sequenced in a study of blood T cell repertoires in COVID-19. Profiling relied on immunoSEQ multiplex PCR, and the TCRdb table lists in-frame clones only, not all of them. The sample has a few hundred thousand clones, about 82% seen once. The specimen sequenced was peripheral blood. All receptors come from a woman aged 80 or over with acute or convalescent COVID-19.

This CDR3 reads CASGRDNSPLHF. The CDR3, as DNA: TGTGCCAGCGGCAGGGATAATTCACCCCTCCACTTT. This rearrangement joins TRBV5-4 to TRBJ1-6; D is possibly TRBD1 (5 bases). V was shortened by 7 bases and J by 5 bases, with 7 bases between the two germline ends. Per germline, CDR1 SGHNT and CDR2 YYREEE (reference sequence). The CDR3 has 12 residues. The variable domain in full, completed from reference TRBV5-4 and TRBJ1-6, reads ETGVTQSPTHLIKTRGQQVTLRCSSQSGHNTVSWYQQALGQGPQFIFQYYREEENGRGNFPPRFSGLQFPNYSSELNVNALELDDSALYLCASGRDNSPLHFGNGTRLTVT.

The chain combines TRBV7-2 with TRBJ2-7, with a possible D match to TRBD2 (6 bases). This CDR3 has 14 amino acids. V lost 4 bases and J lost 2, with 12 bases in between. Germline CDR1 is SGHTA and CDR2 is FQGNSA. For the CDR3, the DNA is TGTGCCAGCAGCTCCCGGCCGGGGGCCTACGAGCAGTACTTC. This codes for CASSSRPGAYEQYF.

The J gene is TRBJ1-1, the V gene TRBV21-1. TRBV21-1 is classified as a pseudogene. CDR3 length equals 11 residues. CDR3 DNA: TGTACGAATCGGGGGGCGACTGAAGCTTTCTTT. Its translation is CTNRGATEAFF.

In this sample, this clone turned up a few times. V usage is TRBV20-1 and J usage is TRBJ1-6, with 7 bases lining up with TRBD1. This CDR3 is built from 15 residues. V dropped 3 bases and J dropped 7; count of bases not matched to a gene: 9. CDR1 is DFQATT and CDR2 is SNEGSKA in the germline V gene (reference sequence). Here the CDR3 reads CSASDRDRSNSPLHF. The CDR3 DNA is TGCAGTGCTAGTGACCGGGACAGATCAAATTCACCCCTCCACTTT.

The CDR3 coding sequence is TGTGCCAGGACTCGGGTCCGGCAGGGATATGGCTACACCTTC. The encoded protein is CARTRVRQGYGYTF. The V gene is TRBV2, the J gene TRBJ1-2; perhaps TRBD1 as D (5 bases). Deletions cut 9 bases from V and 5 bases from J, with 19 bases between. There are 14 residues in the CDR3. Per germline, CDR1 SNHLY and CDR2 FYNNEI.

CDR3 DNA sequence: TGTGCCACCAGCCACCGCAGGGGATTGGATCAGCCCCAGCATTTT. Its protein is CATSHRRGLDQPQHF. V usage is TRBV15 and J usage is TRBJ1-5; D possibly corresponds to TRBD1 (6 bases). V was pared by 5 bases and J by 5 bases, with 16 bases between. The CDR3 has 15 residues. CDR1 is LNHNV and CDR2 is YYDKDF in the germline V gene (reference sequence).

Regarding this clone: Other DNA variants within this sample encode the same CDR3. The gene calls are TRBV19 and TRBJ1-1; no clear D gene. CDR1 and CDR2 from the germline V gene are LNHDA and SQIVND (reference sequence). Trimming stripped 3 bases from V and 1 base from J, with 6 bases between. The CDR3 sequence is 13 residues long. The CDR3 loop is CASSIGRNTEAFF. DNA of the CDR3: TGTGCCAGTAGTATTGGTAGGAACACTGAAGCTTTCTTT.

This chain joins TRBV3-1 (or the pseudogene TRBV3-2) and TRBJ2-1; 11 nucleotides agree with TRBD2. This CDR3 has 15 residues. V shed 4 bases and J 4 bases; nucleotides not matched to a gene: 3. The germline V gene encodes CDR1 LGHDT and CDR2 YNNKEL (reference sequence). CDR3 loop: CASSLTSGGYNEQFF. The CDR3 nucleotides read TGTGCCAGCAGCCTTACTAGCGGGGGATACAATGAGCAGTTCTTC.

The genes are TRBV4-3 and TRBJ2-7; 9 bases line up with TRBD1. Losses at the gene ends were 1 base for V and 3 bases for J; bases not matched to a gene: 4. The CDR3 is 15 residues long. Germline values: CDR1 LGHNA, CDR2 YSLEER. For the CDR3, the DNA is TGCGCCAGCAGCCAAGGGGGGACAGGGAGCTACGAGCAGTACTTC. This gives the protein CASSQGGTGSYEQYF.

This clone is a singleton in its sample. The J gene is TRBJ2-1, the V gene TRBV12-3 or TRBV12-4; 9 nucleotides agree with TRBD2. The V and J ends lost 5 bases and 9 bases, in that order; junction bases with no gene match: 2. The CDR3 runs to 12 residues. CDR3 loop: CASSTTSGEQFF. The CDR3 DNA follows: TGTGCCAGCAGTACGACTAGCGGTGAGCAGTTCTTC.

The rearrangement joins TRBV12-5 to TRBJ2-7; a weak D match, TRBD2 (6 bases). Germline CDR1 and CDR2: LGHNT and FRNRAP. V lost 1 base, J lost 6 bases, and 34 bases lay in between. The CDR3 loop spans 21 amino acids. Here the CDR3 DNA reads TGTGCTAGTGGTTTGGAACTATCCCCCCCCCTGGAGGGGCGCTCCCTAGGCGAGCAGTACTTC. Translating gives CASGLELSPPLEGRSLGEQYF.

In regard to this clone: One end of the junction fails to match germline, which may point to a read error. The chain uses TRBV19 and TRBJ1-4, with D maybe TRBD1 (6 bases). Per germline, CDR1 LNHDA and CDR2 SQIVND (reference sequence). The CDR3 consists of 11 residues. CDR3 bases: TGTGCCAGTAGTAATATCGGGACATTGATTTTT. Its translation is CASSNIGTLIF.

As DNA, the CDR3 is TGTGCCAGCAGCGATTCCGGGACAGGGACCATTGACGAGCAGTACTTC. It translates to CASSDSGTGTIDEQYF. V and J are TRBV5-6 and TRBJ2-7, with TRBD1 identical over 9 bases. The CDR3 length is 16 residues. V was pared by 4 bases and J by 5 bases, with 13 bases of the junction left unmatched. Germline V CDR1 and CDR2: SGHDT, YYEEEE.

Note on this clone: Germline is not matched at one junction end, which may reflect a read error. This rearrangement joins TRBV5-4 to TRBJ2-3; maybe TRBD2 (5 bases). This CDR3 has 14 residues. The germline V gene has CDR1 SGHNT and CDR2 YYREEE (reference sequence). The CDR3 region is CASSPHSSTDTQYF. CDR3 in DNA: TGTGCCAGCAGCCCCCACTCTAGCACCGATACGCAGTATTTT.

The chain recombines TRBV6-2 or TRBV6-3 with TRBJ1-2, with D unresolved. In germline, CDR1 is MNHEY, CDR2 SVGEGT. V lost 6 bases, J lost 8 bases, and 10 bases lay in between. The CDR3 is made up of 11 amino acids. The chain's CDR3 is CASSEGRGYTF. In DNA form, the CDR3 reads TGTGCCAGCAGCGAAGGGAGAGGCTACACCTTC.

The chain has TRBV5-6 and TRBJ1-5; 9 bases map to TRBD1. Germline V gene sequence: CDR1 SGHDT, CDR2 YYEEEE. The CDR3 covers 15 residues. V shed 4 bases, J shed 4 bases, and the junction held 6 bases outside the gene matches. The CDR3 reads CASSRVGQGNQPQHF. CDR3 bases: TGTGCCAGCAGCAGGGTCGGACAGGGGAATCAGCCCCAGCATTTT.

J is TRBJ2-2 and V is TRBV29-1; 10 bases are a match to TRBD1. The germline V gene encodes CDR1 SQVTM and CDR2 ANQGSEA. This CDR3 is 15 amino acids long. V shed 1 base, J shed 1 base, and the junction held 0 bases outside the gene matches. The CDR3 loop reads CSVEGTGGNTGELFF. The CDR3 DNA reads as TGCAGCGTTGAAGGGACAGGGGGGAACACCGGGGAGCTGTTTTTT.

The V call is TRBV10-3, the J call TRBJ2-3; D may be TRBD2 (6 bases). The length of the CDR3 is 11 residues. Trimming cost V 10 bases and J 3 bases, with 8 bases left between them. CDR1 and CDR2 (germline): ENHRY, SYGVKD. CDR3 in amino acids: CATAGTDTQYF. The CDR3 DNA is TGTGCCACCGCGGGAACAGATACGCAGTATTTT.

This clone occurred once. This chain links TRBV6-2 or TRBV6-3 with TRBJ1-5; D is possibly TRBD1 (5 bases). Per the germline V gene, CDR1 is MNHEY and CDR2 is SVGEGT. Between the trimmed V and J ends, which lost 5 bases and 2 bases, there was a span of 13 bases. The CDR3 runs to 15 residues. In DNA, the CDR3 is TGTGCCAGCAGTGTTACCACAGGAGGCAATCAGCCCCAGCATTTT. It is translated as CASSVTTGGNQPQHF.

This rearrangement joins TRBV7-9 to TRBJ1-1; the match to TRBD1 covers 9 bases. The CDR3 contains 13 residues. Germline V gives CDR1 SEHNR, CDR2 FQNEAQ (reference sequence). The junction had 5 bases not matched to a gene; V was cut back by 6 bases and J by 6 bases. In DNA, the CDR3 is TGTGCCAGCAGGCCCGGGACAGGGCCTGAAGCTTTCTTT. Encoded protein: CASRPGTGPEAFF.

This clone was seen ten or more times. The chain employs TRBV7-9 and TRBJ2-7; no firm D call. This CDR3 contains 14 residues. Deletions cut 5 bases from V and 3 bases from J, with 14 bases between. Germline V gives CDR1 SEHNR, CDR2 FQNEAQ (reference sequence). CDR3 nucleotides: TGTGCCAGCAGCCGCTTGGATACAGTCTACGAGCAGTACTTC. Protein sequence: CASSRLDTVYEQYF.

The table lists this clone with a count of one. The genes are TRBV6-5 and TRBJ1-1, with TRBD1 identical over 7 bases. Per the germline V gene, CDR1 is MNHEY and CDR2 is SVGAGI. The CDR3 is made up of 14 amino acids. The V segment lost 0 bases and the J segment 5 bases; nucleotides outside the gene matches: 3. The CDR3 reads CASSYSQGVTEAFF. CDR3 in DNA: TGTGCCAGCAGTTACTCCCAGGGGGTAACTGAAGCTTTCTTT.

The V call is TRBV29-1, the J call TRBJ1-1; 8 positions match TRBD1. The CDR3 runs to 13 residues. V lost 3 bases and J lost 5; bases outside the gene matches: 5. Germline V gene data show CDR1 as SQVTM and CDR2 as ANQGSEA. The CDR3 spells CSVDQGARTEAFF. The CDR3 nucleotides read TGCAGCGTTGACCAGGGGGCCAGAACTGAAGCTTTCTTT.

The sample holds a few counts of this clone. V is TRBV30 and J is TRBJ1-4; possible D gene TRBD1, 6 bases. Germline V gene lookup returns CDR1 GTSNPN and CDR2 SVGIG (reference sequence). The CDR3 sequence is 14 residues long. V shed 2 bases and J shed 3 bases, with 10 bases lying between them. The CDR3 loop reads CAWSSGVANEKLFF. The CDR3 DNA sequence: TGTGCCTGGAGTTCAGGGGTAGCTAATGAAAAACTGTTTTTT.

This clone has a handful of counts. The gene calls are TRBV19 and TRBJ1-2; TRBD1 might be the D (5 bases). This CDR3 spans 16 amino acids. The V gene's germline CDR1 is LNHDA and CDR2 SQIVND (reference sequence). Trimming pared 3 bases from V and 5 bases from J, leaving 19 bases between. The CDR3 loop reads CASSIEEGTLGYGYTF. In DNA, the CDR3 is TGTGCCAGTAGTATTGAGGAGGGGACCCTTGGATATGGCTACACCTTC. Drawing the rest from reference TRBV19 and TRBJ1-2, the complete variable domain is DGGITQSPKYLFRKEGQNVTLSCEQNLNHDAMYWYRQDPGQGLRLIYYSQIVNDFQKGDIAEGYSVSREKKESFPLTVTSAQKNPTAFYLCASSIEEGTLGYGYTFGSGTRLTVV.